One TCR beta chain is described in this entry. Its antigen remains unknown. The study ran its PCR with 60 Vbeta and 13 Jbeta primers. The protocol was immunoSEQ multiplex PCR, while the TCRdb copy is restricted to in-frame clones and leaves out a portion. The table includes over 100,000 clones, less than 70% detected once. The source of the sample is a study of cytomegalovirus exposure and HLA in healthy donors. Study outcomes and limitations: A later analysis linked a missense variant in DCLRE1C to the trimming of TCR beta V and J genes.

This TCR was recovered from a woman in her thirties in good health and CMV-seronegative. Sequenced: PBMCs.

The CDR3 DNA reads TGTGCCAGCAGTTTACCCGGGGACTCATCGACCGGGGAGCTGTTTTTT. This codes for CASSLPGDSSTGELFF. V usage is TRBV6-6 and J usage is TRBJ2-2; D may be TRBD2 (6 bases). The CDR3 has 16 residues. CDR1 MNHNY and CDR2 SVGAGI come from the germline V gene (reference sequence). Trimming cost V 4 bases and J 5 bases, with 17 bases left between them.